A selection of T cell receptor beta chains follows, all from one sample in a study of shared clonotypes between healthy human individuals. Produced via immunoSEQ multiplex PCR; TCRdb's table is partial and in-frame only. The sample records approximately 2.5 million clones, approximately 93% being singletons. Sequenced material: naive CD4+ T cells from PBMCs. The receptors originated from a man aged 18-30 years in good health. Some clones in this sample may be carry-over from other donors' samples. Each CDR3 is given with its conserved first and last residue. A D gene is named only where the DNA matches it firmly. Clone size is shown for a subset of rows, as once, few, many or a class of expanded clone.

clone_size j_call d_call v_call cdr3_nt cdr3_aa
NA TRBJ2-7 NA TRBV28 TGTGCCAGCAGTTTACCCAGCAGGCCGAGCTCCTACGAGCAGTACTTC CASSLPSRPSSYEQYF
NA TRBJ2-5 TRBD2 TRBV18 TGTGCCAGCCCTTCAATGGCGGGGACTAGCGGGAGTGCTACGGAGACCCAGTACTTC CASPSMAGTSGSATETQYF
NA TRBJ2-7 TRBD1 TRBV15 TGTGCCACCAGCAGGGACAGGGACCGCTACGAGCAGTACTTC CATSRDRDRYEQYF
NA TRBJ1-1 NA TRBV2 TGTGCCAGCAGTCGCTGGACGGGGAACACTGAAGCTTTCTTT CASSRWTGNTEAFF
NA TRBJ2-4 NA TRBV5-4 TGTGCCAGCAGCTCCGCCGCTAGCGCCAAAAACATTCAGTACTTC CASSSAASAKNIQYF
NA TRBJ1-5 NA TRBV13 TGTGCCAGCAGCTTAGTTCCCTCAGGGCCCCGTGGCGCCAATCAGCCCCAGCATTTT CASSLVPSGPRGANQPQHF
NA TRBJ2-2 NA TRBV28 TGTGCCAGCAGTCCATCTCAAACCGGGGAGCTGTTTTTT CASSPSQTGELFF
NA TRBJ2-7 TRBD1 TRBV30 TGTGCCTGGAGTCAAGACAGGGGCATCTACGAGCAGTACTTC CAWSQDRGIYEQYF
NA TRBJ1-2 TRBD1 TRBV28 TGTGCCAGCAGTTTCAGGGGGTTCTATGGCTACACCTTC CASSFRGFYGYTF
NA TRBJ2-7 NA TRBV4-3 TGCGCCAGCAGCCAGGCCCGCCTTGAGCTAGGGGTTGGCGAGCAGTACTTC CASSQARLELGVGEQYF
NA TRBJ1-2 NA TRBV11-2 TGTGCCAGCACCCATCGGGGGAACTATGGCTACACCTTC CASTHRGNYGYTF
NA TRBJ2-7 TRBD2 TRBV10-1 TGCGCCAGCCCTCGGGGGGGTAAGATGCGCTACGAGCAGTACTTC CASPRGGKMRYEQYF
NA TRBJ2-7 TRBD1 TRBV6-6 TGTGCCAGCAGTTTAGGACAGGGGCTCTACGAGCAGTACTTC CASSLGQGLYEQYF
NA TRBJ1-6 NA TRBV11-2 TGTGCCAGCAGTTTACAGGGTGCTGGATCACCCCTCCACTTT CASSLQGAGSPLHF
NA TRBJ1-5 TRBD1 TRBV7-8 TGTGCCAGCAGCTACGACAGGGGCGGACAGCCCCAGCATTTT CASSYDRGGQPQHF
NA TRBJ2-7 NA TRBV4-2 TGTGCCAGCAGCCAGACAGGGAGGGCCGAGCAGTACTTC CASSQTGRAEQYF
NA TRBJ1-5 NA TRBV6-5 TGTGCCAGCAGTTACTCCAGGGGTTATCAGCCCCAGCATTTT CASSYSRGYQPQHF
NA TRBJ1-5 TRBD1 TRBV4-1 TGCGCCAGCAGCCGAGCCGACAGGGCGGGCAATCAGCCCCAGCATTTT CASSRADRAGNQPQHF
NA TRBJ2-3 TRBD2 TRBV28 TGTGCCAGCAGTCGAACGGGACTAGATGGAGATACGCAGTATTTT CASSRTGLDGDTQYF
NA TRBJ2-7 TRBD1 TRBV6-1 TGTGCCAGCAGTGTGGGGCCAGGCAGGGGGTCCTACGAGCAGTACTTC CASSVGPGRGSYEQYF
NA TRBJ2-3 TRBD1 TRBV9 TGTGCCAGCAGCGTAGCTCCCCAGGGGGCCGCAGATACGCAGTATTTT CASSVAPQGAADTQYF
NA TRBJ2-1 NA TRBV29-1 TGCAGCGCCAGACTAGTGGGTGAGCAGTTCTTC CSARLVGEQFF
NA TRBJ2-1 NA TRBV5-1 TGCGCCAGCAGCTCAACCGGGACATACAATGAGCAGTTCTTC CASSSTGTYNEQFF
NA TRBJ2-2 NA TRBV2 TGTGCCAGCAGTGAAATGGGGTCGGGGAACACCGGGGAGCTGTTTTTT CASSEMGSGNTGELFF
NA TRBJ2-5 NA TRBV9 TGTGCCAGCAGTCTAGCTAGCAGGGGAGAGACCCAGTACTTC CASSLASRGETQYF
NA TRBJ2-7 TRBD1 TRBV6-5 TGTGCCAGCAGTTACCCGGGACAGGCATACGAGCAGTACTTC CASSYPGQAYEQYF
NA TRBJ2-2 NA TRBV11-3 TGTGCCAGCACCGGACAGTCCGGGGAGCTGTTTTTT CASTGQSGELFF
once TRBJ2-5 NA TRBV6-5 TGTGCCAGCAGAAGGAAGGGGAGGGAGACCCAGTACTTC CASRRKGRETQYF
NA TRBJ2-2 NA TRBV18 TGTGCCAGCTCAGCAGGACCACTGAACACCGGGGAGCTGTTTTTT CASSAGPLNTGELFF
NA TRBJ1-1 NA TRBV2 TGTGCCAGCATATGGAACACTGAAGCTTTCTTT CASIWNTEAFF
NA TRBJ2-1 NA TRBV7-2 TGTGCCAGCAGCTTAGCGGCGGTCTCGTACAATGAGCAGTTCTTC CASSLAAVSYNEQFF
NA TRBJ2-3 NA TRBV5-3 TGTGCCAGAAGCCACGATGGACGGGACACAGATACGCAGTATTTT CARSHDGRDTDTQYF
NA TRBJ2-1 NA TRBV18 TGTGCCAGCTCACCACCCGGGGTGGGGGACTACAATGAGCAGTTCTTC CASSPPGVGDYNEQFF
NA TRBJ1-2 NA TRBV7-2 TGTGCCAGCACCGCCCTGGGGGTTGTCTCCTATGGCTACACCTTC CASTALGVVSYGYTF
once TRBJ2-7 NA TRBV6-5 TGTGCCAGCAGTTCTCACCGCTCCTACGAGCAGTACTTC CASSSHRSYEQYF
NA TRBJ1-2 NA TRBV7-9 TGTGCCAGCACCTCCGGGGTTAACTATGGCTACACCTTC CASTSGVNYGYTF
NA TRBJ1-1 NA TRBV5-5 TGTGCCAGCAGCTTGAGGATTAGTATTGGGGAAGGAACTGAAGCTTTCTTT CASSLRISIGEGTEAFF
NA TRBJ2-1 TRBD2 TRBV11-2 TGTGCCAGCAGCTTAACGGTGACTAGCGGGAGGATGAATGAGCAGTTCTTC CASSLTVTSGRMNEQFF
NA TRBJ1-2 NA TRBV19 TGTGCCAGTAGGGTGCTCAACTATGGCTACACCTTC CASRVLNYGYTF
NA TRBJ2-4 NA TRBV5-6 TGTGCCAGCAGCTTACTCGGGACCCCACTAGCCAAAAACATTCAGTACTTC CASSLLGTPLAKNIQYF
NA TRBJ2-2 NA TRBV9 TGTGCCAGCAGCGTAGATTTGATATGGGACCCAGAACCACCGTTCACCGGGGAGCTGTTTTTT CASSVDLIWDPEPPFTGELFF
NA TRBJ1-4 NA TRBV29-1 TGCAGCGGATACGAGACGGGGGGGGAAAAACTGTTTTTT CSGYETGGEKLFF
NA TRBJ2-7 NA TRBV27 TGTGCCAGCAGTTACCGGACGGGAATCCCTTTTTACGAGCAGTACTTC CASSYRTGIPFYEQYF
NA TRBJ2-1 NA TRBV6-6 TGTGCCAGCAAGCGAGCGGAAATGGACAATGAGCAGTTCTTC CASKRAEMDNEQFF
NA TRBJ2-7 TRBD1 TRBV28 TGTGCCAGCAGATTAAAGGACAGGGGAATCTACGAGCAGTACTTC CASRLKDRGIYEQYF
NA TRBJ2-3 NA TRBV4-1 TGCGCCAGCAGCCAAGACTCTCAGGCCGCTAGCACAGATACGCAGTATTTT CASSQDSQAASTDTQYF
NA TRBJ1-1 NA TRBV30 TGTGCCTGGAGTGTAGGGAGGTTAGGCACTGAAGCTTTCTTT CAWSVGRLGTEAFF
NA TRBJ1-5 TRBD1 TRBV19 TGTGCCAGTAGCGACAGGGGGCTGGGCAATCAGCCCCAGCATTTT CASSDRGLGNQPQHF
once TRBJ2-1 TRBD2 TRBV6-1 TGTGCCAGCAGTGAACAGCGGGATCGTTTTTCAAGGGACTACAATGAGCAGTTCTTC CASSEQRDRFSRDYNEQFF
NA TRBJ2-5 TRBD2 TRBV5-4 TGTGCCAGCAGCTTCCCTAGCGGGAGTTGGGAGACCCAGTACTTC CASSFPSGSWETQYF
NA TRBJ2-1 NA TRBV14 TGTGCCAGCAGTTATGGACAGACGACATACAATGAGCAGTTCTTC CASSYGQTTYNEQFF
NA TRBJ2-1 TRBD2 TRBV7-6 TGTGCCAGCAGCTTAGCACTAGCGGGAGGGCCGAAAGGTGAGCAGTTCTTC CASSLALAGGPKGEQFF
few TRBJ1-2 TRBD1 TRBV4-1 TGCGCCAGCACCCCCGACAGGGGATACAACTATGGCTACACCTTC CASTPDRGYNYGYTF
NA TRBJ2-4 TRBD2 TRBV6-5 TGTGCCAGCAGTCGGCGGGACTCGGGGGGGAACATTCAGTACTTC CASSRRDSGGNIQYF